What follows are 28 T cell receptor beta chains derived from one specimen sequenced in a study of molecular identifiers for immune sequencing clone quantification. MiXCR was run by TCRdb on the PCR reads, yielding one entry per CDR3 protein. This sample has about 640,000 distinct CDR3 sequences; 15% to 20% occur once, and the top ten carry roughly 0.83%. The sample was naive CD8+ T cells from blood, with Jurkat cell RNA spiked in. Subset described: FACS-sorted CD8+CD4-CCR7+CD45RA+ naive T cells. These receptors all stem from a human donor in good health. Some libraries in this study had Jurkat cell RNA spiked in.

This clonotype has ten or more counts. The V and J genes are TRBV27 and TRBJ2-5, with D perhaps being TRBD1 or TRBD2 (5 bases each). The CDR3 loop spans 14 amino acids. Between the trimmed V and J ends, which lost 3 bases and 1 base, there was a span of 9 bases. CDR1 MNHEY and CDR2 SMNVEV come from the germline V gene (reference sequence). The CDR3 sequence is CASSLAGTQETQYF. CDR3 coding DNA: TGTGCCAGCAGTTTGGCTGGGACCCAAGAGACCCAGTACTTC.

Many counts were recorded for this clonotype. The chain joins TRBV7-9 to TRBJ2-2; D is perhaps TRBD2 (5 bases). Trimming removed 5 bases at V and 3 bases at J, with 10 bases between. The CDR3 length is 14 residues. Per the germline V gene, CDR1 is SEHNR and CDR2 is FQNEAQ (reference sequence). The CDR3 sequence: CASSATTYTGELFF. CDR3 sequence (DNA): TGTGCCAGCAGCGCGACTACCTACACCGGGGAGCTGTTTTTT. The complete variable domain, with remaining parts taken from reference TRBV7-9 and TRBJ2-2, reads DTGVSQNPRHKITKRGQNVTFRCDPISEHNRLYWYRQTLGQGPEFLTYFQNEAQLEKSRLLSDRFSAERPKGSFSTLEIQRTEQGDSAMYLCASSATTYTGELFFGEGSRLTVL.

This clonotype was found many times. V gene TRBV7-2 combines with J gene TRBJ2-5; D not certain. Germline CDR1 SGHTA, CDR2 FQGNSA. Trimming shortened V by 1 base and J by 5 bases, and 11 bases separated the two germline ends. This CDR3 has 14 residues. CDR3 loop: CASSLDPGSETQYF. The CDR3, as DNA: TGTGCCAGCAGCTTAGATCCAGGTTCGGAGACCCAGTACTTC.

As to this clonotype: Just one base apart from a much larger clone, this may be a read error. V usage is TRBV21-1 and J usage is TRBJ1-5. TRBV21-1 is a known pseudogene. This CDR3 has 12 residues. The DNA for the CDR3 is TGTGCCAGCAGCAAGTTGGATCAGCCCCAGCATTTT. Residues: CASSKLDQPQHF.

Comments on this clonotype: Since no conserved phenylalanine or tryptophan closes the CDR3, a read error is the likely cause. V and J are TRBV5-3 and TRBJ2-7; 12 positions match TRBD2. TRBV5-3 is marked as an open reading frame, function uncertain. J was trimmed by 2 bases and V by 8 bases; bases with no gene match: 14. This CDR3 contains 17 residues. The CDR3 region has the DNA TGTGCCAGCAGCCTACCCGGACTAGCGGGAATCCCCTACGAGCAGTACCTC. Translation gives CASSLPGLAGIPYEQYL.

This clonotype showed up many times. The chain recombines TRBV29-1 with TRBJ2-2; D unclear. The germline V gene encodes CDR1 SQVTM and CDR2 ANQGSEA. Trimming shortened V by 5 bases and J by 2 bases, and 9 bases separated the two germline ends. There are 13 residues in the CDR3. The CDR3 DNA reads as TGCAGCGTTCGGTACGAAAACACCGGGGAGCTGTTTTTT. This translates into CSVRYENTGELFF.

The V call is TRBV2, the J call TRBJ2-3; maybe TRBD2 (6 bases). Germline CDR1 and CDR2: SNHLY and FYNNEI. Trimming removed 10 bases at V and 1 base at J, with 18 bases between. The CDR3 contains 15 residues. As DNA, the CDR3 is TGTGCCACCGCGGGGACCAGAGGACGCACAGATACGCAGTATTTT. It is translated as CATAGTRGRTDTQYF.

This chain uses TRBV6-2 or TRBV6-3 with TRBJ2-7, with D unclear. Germline CDR1 reads MNHEY; CDR2 reads SVGEGT. The CDR3 sequence is 15 residues long. Deletions cut 2 bases from V and 2 bases from J, with 13 bases between. CDR3 loop: CASSYLVTRAYEQYF. The CDR3 DNA sequence: TGTGCCAGCAGTTACCTCGTGACAAGAGCCTACGAGCAGTACTTC.

The chain couples TRBV9 to TRBJ1-4; D is unresolved. V dropped 1 base and J dropped 4 bases, with 8 bases sitting between them. The CDR3 length is 14 residues. In germline, CDR1 is SGDLS, CDR2 YYNGEE. The CDR3 DNA reads TGTGCCAGCAGCGTAACGCGGAGTAATGAAAAACTGTTTTTT. It translates to CASSVTRSNEKLFF.

Concerning this clonotype: One end of the junction varies from germline; a read error may be responsible. This chain uses TRBV24-1 with TRBJ2-3, with TRBD1 identical over 8 bases. Germline V gene data show CDR1 as KGHDR and CDR2 as SFDVKD. The CDR3 runs to 20 residues. CDR3 bases: TGTACCACCAGTGATTCCCACGACCTATGGACAGGGACTAGCACAGATACGCAGTATTTT. Protein: CTTSDSHDLWTGTSTDTQYF.

This clonotype was observed many times. This sequence joins TRBV6-5 and TRBJ2-2, with D perhaps matching TRBD1 (6 bases). V shed 2 bases and J shed 6 bases, with 16 bases lying between them. From germline, CDR1 is MNHEY and CDR2 SVGAGI. This CDR3 has 16 amino acids. CDR3: CASSYTPGVPPGELFF. In nucleotides, the CDR3 is TGTGCCAGCAGTTACACTCCAGGGGTTCCGCCCGGGGAGCTGTTTTTT.

This clonotype was detected ten times or more. CDR3 protein: CASSPGTGIRSSTDTQYF. The DNA of the CDR3 is TGTGCCAGCAGCCCCGGGACAGGGATTAGAAGTAGCACAGATACGCAGTATTTT. This chain uses TRBV7-3 with TRBJ2-3; 9 bases map to TRBD1. Per the germline V gene, CDR1 is SGHTA and CDR2 is FQGTGA. V shed 5 bases and J 0 bases; nucleotides not matched to a gene: 12. This CDR3 has 18 residues.

Details on this clonotype: One end of the junction fails to match germline, which may point to a read error. The chain recombines TRBV5-3 with TRBJ2-7; 8 bases are shared with TRBD1. TRBV5-3 is an ORF; its function is uncertain. CDR3 length equals 16 residues. The CDR3 protein is CASSFFPRQGSDEQYF. In DNA form, the CDR3 reads TGTGCCAGCAGCTTTTTTCCAAGACAGGGGTCGGACGAGCAGTACTTC.

This clonotype has at least ten counts. V is TRBV28 and J is TRBJ2-2; D is undetermined. CDR3 length: 15 amino acids. V lost 3 bases and J lost 0, with 8 bases in between. Germline loops: CDR1 MDHEN, CDR2 SYDVKM. The CDR3 DNA reads as TGTGCCAGCAGTTTCCTTCAGGCGAACACCGGGGAGCTGTTTTTT. This sequence encodes CASSFLQANTGELFF.

The rearrangement links TRBV6-2 or TRBV6-3 to TRBJ2-7, with a possible D match to TRBD1 (6 bases). The germline V and J ends were trimmed by 6 bases and 0 bases, with 15 bases remaining between them. Germline V gives CDR1 MNHEY, CDR2 SVGEGT. The CDR3 is made up of 15 amino acids. The CDR3 loop is CASRIRDMGSYEQYF. The CDR3 region has the DNA TGTGCCAGCAGGATCCGGGACATGGGCTCCTACGAGCAGTACTTC.

This clonotype was seen repeatedly, ten times or more. The chain is built from TRBV30 and TRBJ2-1; D is possibly TRBD1 or TRBD2 (5 bases each). Germline lookup yields CDR1 GTSNPN and CDR2 SVGIG (reference sequence). The ends were cut back, 3 bases at V and 5 bases at J, with 5 bases in the middle. The CDR3 is 11 amino acids. The CDR3 DNA is TGTGCCTGGAGGGGGGACAATGAGCAGTTCTTC. It is translated as CAWRGDNEQFF.

The chain is built from TRBV11-2 and TRBJ1-4; D gene ambiguous. Germline V lookup: CDR1 SGHAT, CDR2 FQNNGV. There are 13 residues in the CDR3. V was trimmed by 5 bases and J by 7 bases, leaving 11 bases between them. CDR3 sequence (DNA): TGTGCCAGCAGCCTATCCCGGGGTGAAAAACTGTTTTTT. Amino acid sequence: CASSLSRGEKLFF.

The rearrangement joins TRBV7-2 to TRBJ2-1; the match to TRBD1 covers 8 bases. Germline V lookup: CDR1 SGHTA, CDR2 FQGNSA. The length of the CDR3 is 17 residues. V lost 4 bases, J lost 2 bases, and 10 bases stayed unmatched. Here the CDR3 DNA reads TGTGCCAGCAGCTCCAGGGGGCAGGGGATCGCCTACAATGAGCAGTTCTTC. Its protein product is CASSSRGQGIAYNEQFF.

This clonotype was detected ten times or more. The chain employs TRBV4-3 and TRBJ2-7; D uncertain. Germline V gene sequence: CDR1 LGHNA, CDR2 YSLEER. With 0 bases removed from V and 2 bases from J, the gap between germline ends came to 8 bases. The CDR3 runs to 14 residues. DNA for the CDR3: TGCGCCAGCAGCCAAGACCACGGAGCCTACGAGCAGTACTTC. Its protein product is CASSQDHGAYEQYF.

This clonotype was recorded at least ten times. This sequence joins TRBV7-6 and TRBJ2-7; 8 bases align to TRBD1. Germline lookup yields CDR1 SGHVS and CDR2 FNYEAQ. The CDR3 is made up of 15 amino acids. The V and J ends lost 1 base and 2 bases, in that order; junction bases with no gene match: 4. CDR3 sequence reads: CASSLGGQATYEQYF. The CDR3 coding sequence is TGTGCCAGCAGCTTAGGGGGACAGGCGACCTACGAGCAGTACTTC.

This clonotype was counted many times. V is TRBV25-1 and J is TRBJ2-7; no clear D gene. CDR1 and CDR2 (germline): MGHDK, SYGVNS. The CDR3 length is 12 residues. V gave up 6 bases and J gave up 3 bases, with 9 bases separating them. As DNA, the CDR3 is TGTGCCAGCAGCGCCGTCAGCTACGAGCAGTACTTC. It codes for CASSAVSYEQYF.

In its sample, this clonotype was seen many times. The chain joins TRBV11-2 to TRBJ1-1; 8 bases map to TRBD1. With 4 bases clipped from V and 2 bases from J, the junction kept 6 bases outside the gene matches. CDR1 and CDR2 (germline): SGHAT, FQNNGV. The CDR3 is 15 residues long. As DNA, the CDR3 is TGTGCCAGCAGCTCTCCGGGACAGGATAACACTGAAGCTTTCTTT. Protein: CASSSPGQDNTEAFF.

To note about this clonotype: Given a much more abundant clone one base away, this may be a read error. The rearrangement joins TRBV7-3 to TRBJ2-2; TRBD2 matches 10 bases. The CDR3 totals 13 residues. Losses at the gene ends were 8 bases for V and 3 bases for J; bases not matched to a gene: 0. The germline gives CDR1 SGHTA, CDR2 FQGTGA. The CDR3 bases are TGTGCCAGCGGACTAGCGGACACCGGGGAGCTGTTTTTT. It codes for CASGLADTGELFF. Full variable domain (remainder filled in from reference TRBV7-3 and TRBJ2-2): GAGVSQTPSNKVTEKGKYVELRCDPISGHTALYWYRQSLGQGPEFLIYFQGTGAADDSGLPNDRFFAVRPEGSVSTLKIQRTERGDSAVYLCASGLADTGELFFGEGSRLTVL.

This clonotype was found many times. The rearrangement joins TRBV7-2 to TRBJ2-1; 10 positions agree with TRBD2. Germline V CDR1 and CDR2: SGHTA, FQGNSA. The CDR3 consists of 17 residues. V lost 1 base to trimming and J lost 6 bases; unmatched junction nucleotides: 9. The CDR3 is CASSLGRTSGNVNEQFF. CDR3 coding DNA: TGTGCCAGCAGCTTAGGCAGAACTAGCGGGAATGTCAATGAGCAGTTCTTC.

This clonotype was recorded once. The chain recombines TRBV20-1 with TRBJ2-3; 12 bases agree with TRBD2. The CDR3 is 15 amino acids. With 6 bases clipped from V and 2 bases from J, the junction kept 6 bases outside the gene matches. Germline V CDR1 and CDR2: DFQATT, SNEGSKA (reference sequence). The DNA for the CDR3 is TGCAGTGCAACGCTAGCGGGAGGGCCCACAGATACGCAGTATTTT. Translated, it gives CSATLAGGPTDTQYF.

This clonotype has ten or more counts. This chain connects TRBV27 to TRBJ2-7, with D possibly being TRBD1 (8 bases). V dropped 4 bases and J dropped 2 bases, with 12 bases sitting between them. The CDR3 has 14 residues. The germline V gene has CDR1 MNHEY and CDR2 SMNVEV (reference sequence). CDR3 coding DNA: TGTGCCAGCAGTTACAGGGGGGGGACCTACGAGCAGTACTTC. It specifies CASSYRGGTYEQYF.

This clonotype was picked up many times. The chain couples TRBV7-2 to TRBJ2-5; 11 bases match TRBD2. The J segment lost 4 bases and the V segment lost 0 bases, leaving 4 bases of the junction unmatched. The CDR3 sequence is 16 residues long. Looked up from germline, CDR1 is SGHTA and CDR2 is FQGNSA. CDR3 DNA: TGTGCCAGCAGCTTAGCACTAGCGGGAGTGGCAGAGACCCAGTACTTC. It encodes CASSLALAGVAETQYF.

This clonotype was detected many times. The rearrangement uses TRBV5-6 and TRBJ2-4; D perhaps matches TRBD1 (5 bases). The V gene lost 5 bases and the J gene lost 8 bases, with 20 bases spanning the gap. The CDR3 runs 15 residues. Per germline, CDR1 SGHDT and CDR2 YYEEEE. For the CDR3, the DNA is TGTGCCAGCAGGAGCTGGGGCGCTTGGGTAGACATTCAGTACTTC. Encoded protein: CASRSWGAWVDIQYF. The full variable domain, in which reference TRBV5-6 and TRBJ2-4 provide the parts outside the CDR3, is DAGVTQSPTHLIKTRGQQVTLRCSPKSGHDTVSWYQQALGQGPQFIFQYYEEEERQRGNFPDRFSGHQFPNYSSELNVNALLLGDSALYLCASRSWGAWVDIQYFGAGTRLSVL.